This T cell receptor beta chain is from a study of identical twins. In TCRdb, the 5' RACE reads were re-called with MiXCR into one record per CDR3 protein. The sample shows around 280,000 distinct CDR3 sequences, more than 6.5% of them seen only once. The germline V and J ends were trimmed by 5 bases and 6 bases, with 14 bases remaining between them. This CDR3 has 14 amino acids. This clonotype has ten or more counts. The sample was also linked to a second study, of yellow fever vaccine responses in identical twins.

This TCR came from a young woman in good health. The rearrangement links TRBV12-3 or TRBV12-4 to TRBJ1-5; perhaps TRBD1 as D (5 bases). The sequencing input was memory (CD45RO+) T cells sorted from blood. Here the CDR3 DNA reads TGTGCCAGCAGTCCTACCGGGACTGGTCAGCCCCAGCATTTT. Protein product: CASSPTGTGQPQHF.